These 15 T cell receptor beta chains share one sample of origin, sequenced in a study of OX40 agonist ivuxolimab in advanced cancers. Library creation used the immunoSEQ multiplex PCR assay. Imported from immuneACCESS, the table was reduced by TCRdb to in-frame sequences with V and J called. These copies leave out some clones; in studies compared against another copy, an unresolved V gene accounts for under half, and the cause of the remainder is not known. The sample includes approximately 74,000 clones, with roughly 88% observed a single time. The top ten clones comprise 0.27% of the sample. Material: CD4+ or CD8+ T cells sorted from blood, obtained in a trial of the OX40 agonist ivuxolimab. The receptor source for this set is an adult with an advanced solid tumor such as melanoma, head and neck, liver or kidney cancer.

This sequence joins TRBV5-1 and TRBJ2-5; TRBD2 matches at 10 bases. This CDR3 contains 15 residues. V gave up 1 base and J gave up 1 base; unmatched junction bases: 1. The V gene's germline CDR1 is SGHRS and CDR2 YFSETQ. CDR3 residues: CASSLLAGAQETQYF. CDR3 sequence (DNA): TGCGCCAGCAGCTTGCTAGCGGGAGCCCAAGAGACCCAGTACTTC.

The chain joins TRBV5-5 to TRBJ2-1; D not resolved. Germline lookup yields CDR1 SGHKS and CDR2 YYEKEE (reference sequence). Trimming removed 0 bases from V and 0 bases from J, with 7 bases in between. The CDR3 extends over 15 amino acids. The CDR3 is CASSLEASSYNEQFF. DNA of the CDR3: TGTGCCAGCAGCTTGGAGGCAAGCTCCTACAATGAGCAGTTCTTC.

This clone was counted a single time. The rearrangement links TRBV7-8 to TRBJ1-2, with 7 nucleotides matching TRBD1. This CDR3 region has 15 residues. The trim removed 5 bases at V and 2 bases at J, leaving 8 bases unmatched. Germline values: CDR1 SGHVS, CDR2 FQNEAQ. The CDR3 nucleotides read TGTGCCAGCAGCCCCCCCCTGACAGGGAACTATGGCTACACCTTC. It translates to CASSPPLTGNYGYTF.

This clone was counted once. The chain recombines TRBV11-3 with TRBJ1-1, with D possibly being TRBD1 (5 bases). Trimming took off 1 base at V and 5 bases at J, with 11 bases between the two ends. Germline V CDR1 and CDR2: SGHNT, YENEEA. The CDR3 runs 14 residues. Here the CDR3 DNA reads TGTGCCAGCAGCTTAGCGCAGGGTGGGACTGAAGCTTTCTTT. Its translation: CASSLAQGGTEAFF.

This clone has a handful of counts. This chain links TRBV2 with TRBJ1-4, with no clear D. The CDR3 contains 12 residues. Germline values: CDR1 SNHLY, CDR2 FYNNEI. The ends were cut back, 4 bases at V and 10 bases at J, with 10 bases in the middle. CDR3 loop: CASSAEGGKLFF. Here the CDR3 DNA reads TGTGCCAGCAGTGCGGAGGGAGGAAAACTGTTTTTT.

A single count supports this clone. It is likely a read error, because the conserved phenylalanine at the end of the CDR3 is missing. The chain is built from TRBV6-6 and TRBJ2-7, with D perhaps matching TRBD1 (6 bases). V dropped 6 bases and J dropped 9 bases, with 15 bases sitting between them. This CDR3 region has 12 residues. CDR1 is MNHNY and CDR2 is SVGAGI in the germline V gene (reference sequence). The CDR3 loop is CASSEVRGWQYL. The CDR3 DNA follows: TGTGCCAGCAGCGAGGTCAGGGGTTGGCAGTACCTC.

V gene TRBV25-1 combines with J gene TRBJ2-2; 11 positions agree with TRBD1. This CDR3 is built from 13 residues. Germline CDR1 reads MGHDK; CDR2 reads SYGVNS. V lost 6 bases to trimming and J lost 6 bases; unmatched junction nucleotides: 0. Here the CDR3 DNA reads TGTGCCAGCAGGGGACAGGGGGCCGGGGAGCTGTTTTTT. Translated, it gives CASRGQGAGELFF.

The CDR3 region is CATSRGGWGQGAADQPQHF. CDR3 DNA: TGTGCCACCAGCAGAGGCGGGTGGGGACAGGGGGCGGCGGATCAGCCCCAGCATTTT. The chain is built from TRBV15 and TRBJ1-5, with 12 positions matching TRBD1. This CDR3 spans 19 amino acids. CDR1 and CDR2 (germline): LNHNV, YYDKDF (reference sequence). J lost 5 bases, V lost 1 base, and 12 bases had no gene match.

The chain is built from TRBV6-6 and TRBJ2-3; no clear D gene. The CDR3 is 13 amino acids. V lost 7 bases, J lost 1 base, and 9 bases lay in between. Germline values: CDR1 MNHNY, CDR2 SVGAGI (reference sequence). CDR3 in amino acids: CASTPPGTDTQYF. The CDR3 region has the DNA TGTGCCAGCACCCCACCGGGCACAGATACGCAGTATTTT.

CDR3 nucleotide sequence: TGTGCCAGCTCACCAGGTAGGGATCAGGGAGCTTTCTTT. This gives the protein CASSPGRDQGAFF. The chain carries TRBV18 and TRBJ1-1; the D gene is possibly TRBD1 (5 bases). Trimming stripped 2 bases from V and 10 bases from J, with 14 bases between. The CDR3 contains 13 residues. Germline V CDR1 and CDR2: KGHSH, LQKENI.

This chain connects TRBV4-3 to TRBJ2-7; 7 nucleotides align to TRBD1. The CDR3 is 15 residues long. J gave up 1 base and V 6 bases, and 9 bases lay outside the gene matches. The V gene's germline CDR1 is LGHNA and CDR2 YSLEER. Here the CDR3 reads CASSHTTGPSYEQYF. CDR3 DNA sequence: TGCGCCAGCAGTCATACGACAGGGCCATCCTACGAGCAGTACTTC.

The chain is built from TRBV27 and TRBJ2-5; no clear D. The CDR3 spans 15 residues. V lost 0 bases and J 4 bases, leaving 12 bases between the germline ends. Germline CDR1 is MNHEY and CDR2 is SMNVEV (reference sequence). The CDR3 DNA reads TGTGCCAGCAGTTTATCGGGCCGGGTCGGAGAGACCCAGTACTTC. Encoded protein: CASSLSGRVGETQYF.

The chain is built from TRBV29-1 and TRBJ2-3; no clear D. From germline, CDR1 is SQVTM and CDR2 ANQGSEA. The germline V and J ends were trimmed by 3 bases and 2 bases, with 9 bases remaining between them. The CDR3 extends over 13 amino acids. For the CDR3, the DNA is TGCAGCGTTGATGGCCAGAACACAGATACGCAGTATTTT. It specifies CSVDGQNTDTQYF.

V gene TRBV19 combines with J gene TRBJ2-7; 7 bases line up with TRBD2. The CDR3 has 16 residues. Germline lookup yields CDR1 LNHDA and CDR2 SQIVND (reference sequence). The J segment lost 3 bases and the V segment lost 4 bases, leaving 12 bases of the junction unmatched. This CDR3 reads CASSRGGTPWVYEQYF. CDR3 sequence (DNA): TGTGCCAGTAGTAGGGGAGGGACCCCCTGGGTCTACGAGCAGTACTTC.

The chain couples TRBV28 to TRBJ1-1, with D maybe TRBD1 (6 bases). CDR1 and CDR2 (germline): MDHEN, SYDVKM. V lost 4 bases and J 7 bases, leaving 19 bases between the germline ends. This CDR3 has 15 residues. CDR3 sequence: CASSSPPGHPFEAFF. In nucleotides, the CDR3 is TGTGCCAGCAGTTCCCCGCCGGGACACCCGTTTGAAGCTTTCTTT.